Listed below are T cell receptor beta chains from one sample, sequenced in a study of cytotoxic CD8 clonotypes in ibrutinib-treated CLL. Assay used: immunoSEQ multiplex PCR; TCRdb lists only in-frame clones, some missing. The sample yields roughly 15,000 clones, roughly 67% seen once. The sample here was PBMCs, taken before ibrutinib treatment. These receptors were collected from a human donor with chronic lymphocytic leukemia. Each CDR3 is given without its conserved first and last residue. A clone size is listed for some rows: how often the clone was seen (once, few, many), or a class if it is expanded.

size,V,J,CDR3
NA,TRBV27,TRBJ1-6,ASSLSSVGSPLH
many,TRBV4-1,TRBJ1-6,ASSNDNNSPLH
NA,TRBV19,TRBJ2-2,ASSILGQGAGELF
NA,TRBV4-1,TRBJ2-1,ASSQVGGGYYNEQF
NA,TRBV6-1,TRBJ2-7,ASSDTLRDILYEQY
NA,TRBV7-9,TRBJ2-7,ASSGTTTYEQY
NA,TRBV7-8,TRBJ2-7,ASSPVEGEGLSYEQY
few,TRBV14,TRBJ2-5,ASSQGLLAGGWGTQETQY
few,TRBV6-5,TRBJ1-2,ASSYGRGYT
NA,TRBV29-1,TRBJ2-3,SSPGPRGGTDTQY
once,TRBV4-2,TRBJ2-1,ASSQEQVSSYNEQF
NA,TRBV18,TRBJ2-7,ASSPPSGTHRTTD
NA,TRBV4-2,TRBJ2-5,ASSQGAETSVETQY
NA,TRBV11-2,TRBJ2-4,ASSPGQKNIQY
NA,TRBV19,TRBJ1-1,ASSKLQTANTEAF
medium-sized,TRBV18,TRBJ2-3,ASSPGDTQY
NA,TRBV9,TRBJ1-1,ASSVLEGGAF
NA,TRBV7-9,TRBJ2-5,ASSLGHTLGGSETQY
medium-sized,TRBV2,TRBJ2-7,ASTGAYEQY
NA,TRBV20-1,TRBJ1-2,SAGPDGGYT
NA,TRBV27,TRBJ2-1,ASGVVGGSLDEQF
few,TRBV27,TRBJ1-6,ASIATGPPLH
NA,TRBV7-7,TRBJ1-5,ASSPFKQGLNQPQH
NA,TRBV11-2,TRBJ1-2,ASSSFLGYT
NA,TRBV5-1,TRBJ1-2,ASSPQGDYGYT
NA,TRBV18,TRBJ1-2,ASLNARANYGYT
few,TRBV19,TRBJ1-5,ASSKEGGLAGQPQH
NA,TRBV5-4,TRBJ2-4,ASSPGQGAIAKNIQY
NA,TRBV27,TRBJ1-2,ASSSSGTVYGYT
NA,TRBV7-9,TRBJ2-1,ASFPTGGGSSNEQF
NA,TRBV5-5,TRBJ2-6,ASSPAGSGANVLT
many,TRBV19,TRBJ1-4,ASRETGVGEKLF
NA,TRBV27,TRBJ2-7,ASSLAGYEQY
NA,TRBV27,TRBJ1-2,ASSFAEGSGYT
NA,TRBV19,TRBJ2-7,ASSMWQGAYEQY
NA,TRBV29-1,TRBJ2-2,SVHRDRNTGELF
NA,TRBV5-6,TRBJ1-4,ASSGRGLGNEKLF
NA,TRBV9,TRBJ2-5,ASSVGQETQY
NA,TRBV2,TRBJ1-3,ASRTGVSGNTIY
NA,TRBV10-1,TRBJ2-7,ASSGDTYEQY
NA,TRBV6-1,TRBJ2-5,ASSSSVGQETQY
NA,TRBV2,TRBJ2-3,ASSGRPDTQY
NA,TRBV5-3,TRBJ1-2,ARSKGQGLGGYT
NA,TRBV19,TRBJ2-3,ASSETGISTDTQY
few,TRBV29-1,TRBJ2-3,SVPPRGGGTDTQY
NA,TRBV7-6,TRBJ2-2,ASSLALDTNTGELF